Listed below are T cell receptor beta chains from one sample, sequenced in a study of PD-L1 blockade in urothelial cancer. Generated by immunoSEQ multiplex PCR, the TCRdb table keeps only in-frame clones and is missing some. The repertoire holds around 22,000 clones, with roughly 85% as singletons. The source material was PBMCs, sampled around atezolizumab (anti-PD-L1) treatment. The receptors were sampled from a man aged 50 or older with urothelial cancer. CDR3s include the opening cysteine and the closing phenylalanine or tryptophan. A D gene is named only where the DNA matches it firmly. The size of a clone is reported for some rows only, either as once, few or many, or as a class for expanded clones.

J	size	V	D	DNA	CDR3
TRBJ1-2	.	TRBV6-5	TRBD1	TGTGCCAGCAGTTCCAGGACAGGGCGATATGGCTACACCTTC	CASSSRTGRYGYTF
TRBJ2-7	.	TRBV9	TRBD2	TGTGCCAGCAGCGCCGGACTAGAAGTGTCCTACGAGCAGTACTTC	CASSAGLEVSYEQYF
TRBJ2-7	.	TRBV6-1	TRBD2	TGTGCCAGCAGAGCGGGAGTGGACTACGAGCAGTACTTC	CASRAGVDYEQYF
TRBJ2-7	.	TRBV5-1	TRBD2	TGCGCCAGCAGCTTCGGGACTAGCGGACGTACCTACGAGCAGTACTTC	CASSFGTSGRTYEQYF
TRBJ1-1	.	TRBV5-6	.	TGTGCCAGCAGCTTGGGCCCAGGGAACACTGAAGCTTTCTTT	CASSLGPGNTEAFF
TRBJ2-5	.	TRBV5-6	TRBD2	TGTGCCAGCAGCTTGGACGGGACTAGCGGGACGTTCCAAGAGACCCAGTACTTC	CASSLDGTSGTFQETQYF
TRBJ2-1	.	TRBV5-6	.	TGTGCCAGCAATCTACAGGTATACAATGAGCAGTTCTTC	CASNLQVYNEQFF
TRBJ2-3	once	TRBV5-1	TRBD2	TGCGCCAGCAGCATTAGCGGGACGGGCACAGATACGCAGTATTTT	CASSISGTGTDTQYF
TRBJ2-5	.	TRBV7-2	TRBD1	TGTGCCAGCAGCCCCCGGACAGGCCAAGAGACCCAGTACTTC	CASSPRTGQETQYF
TRBJ1-6	few	TRBV7-8	.	TGTGCCAGCAGCTTAGGCTCAGTTAATTCACCCCTCCACTTT	CASSLGSVNSPLHF
TRBJ1-2	.	TRBV7-2	TRBD1	TGTGCCAGCAGCTTAGCGTTGGGACAGGGGTCTAGGTATGGCTACACCTTC	CASSLALGQGSRYGYTF
TRBJ2-7	.	TRBV18	.	TGTGCCAGCTCACCCAGGGGACCCCTCGGGGAGCAGTACTTC	CASSPRGPLGEQYF
TRBJ2-4	.	TRBV7-8	.	TGTGCCAGCAGCTTATATCAGGGACAAAGAATAGCCAAAAACATTCAGTACTTC	CASSLYQGQRIAKNIQYF
TRBJ2-7	.	TRBV11-2	.	TGTGCCAGCAGCTCCCGGTCCCTGGTTAGCGAGCAGTACTTC	CASSSRSLVSEQYF
TRBJ2-7	.	TRBV6-1	TRBD1	TGTGCCAGCAACTTAGGCGGGACAGGGGGCTACGAGCAGTACTTC	CASNLGGTGGYEQYF
TRBJ2-2	.	TRBV19	.	TGTGCCAGTAGTATAGAGGGTAGCGGAAAGAACACCGGGGAGCTGTTTTTT	CASSIEGSGKNTGELFF
TRBJ2-3	.	TRBV27	.	TGTGCCAGCAGCCCAAGTGGTGTAGCCCATCGAAATACGCAGTATTTT	CASSPSGVAHRNTQYF
TRBJ2-5	.	TRBV9	TRBD2	TGTGCCAGCAGCGTAGCTGGGGGACTAGCGGGGGCTGGAGAGACCCAGTACTTC	CASSVAGGLAGAGETQYF
TRBJ2-7	.	TRBV2	TRBD1	TGTGCCAGCAGGGGGACAGCTATAACCTACGAGCAGTACTTC	CASRGTAITYEQYF
TRBJ1-1	.	TRBV28	TRBD1	TGTTATTCGGGACAGGGGTTTCGAGGCACTGAAGCTTTCTTT	CYSGQGFRGTEAFF
TRBJ2-1	.	TRBV28	.	TGTGCCAGCAGTAAGGTACAGAACAATGAGCAGTTCTTC	CASSKVQNNEQFF
TRBJ2-7	.	TRBV27	TRBD2	TGTGCCAGCAGTTCTGGGGGGGAACAGCCGTCCTACGAGCAGTACTTC	CASSSGGEQPSYEQYF
TRBJ2-5	.	TRBV7-8	TRBD1	TGTGCCAGCAGCTTAACGCACGGGACAGGGGGCGGAGAGACCCAGTACTTC	CASSLTHGTGGGETQYF
TRBJ2-3	.	TRBV6-9	TRBD1	TGTGCCAGCAGAGGGCAGGGGGTTTTTCCTCGCACAGATACGCAGTATTTT	CASRGQGVFPRTDTQYF
TRBJ2-2	.	TRBV6-5	TRBD2	TGTGCCAGCAGTTACTTCGAGCGGGGAGGCACCGGGGAGCTGTTTTTT	CASSYFERGGTGELFF
TRBJ1-2	once	TRBV5-4	.	TGTGCCAGCAGCTTGCAGGGGTTCCCCTCACTGGGCTACACCTTC	CASSLQGFPSLGYTF
TRBJ2-1	.	TRBV7-7	TRBD2	TGTGCTAGCAGCACTTTAGCGGGGGCCAGGAGTGAGCAGTTCTTC	CASSTLAGARSEQFF
TRBJ2-2	once	TRBV9	TRBD1	TGTGCCAGCAGCGTCACAGGGGGCGAGGGCACCGGGGAGCTGTTTTTT	CASSVTGGEGTGELFF
TRBJ1-6	.	TRBV27	.	TGTGCCAGCAGTCCTATTACAGGGTCTTCACCCCTCCACTTT	CASSPITGSSPLHF
TRBJ2-1	.	TRBV6-5	TRBD2	TGTGCCAGCAGCCCCGGACTAGCGGGGCATGAGCAGTTCTTC	CASSPGLAGHEQFF
TRBJ1-4	.	TRBV30	TRBD1	TGTGCCTGGAGTAAGGGGGCGGAGGAAAAACTGTTTTTT	CAWSKGAEEKLFF
TRBJ2-1	.	TRBV5-1	TRBD2	TGCGCCAGCAGCTTGGGGTTTGTAGCGGGGGGAACGCAGAACAATGAGCAGTTCTTC	CASSLGFVAGGTQNNEQFF
TRBJ2-1	few	TRBV27	.	TGTGCCAGCAGTGTACAGGGATTTCGCTACAATGAGCAGTTCTTC	CASSVQGFRYNEQFF
TRBJ1-2	.	TRBV6-1	.	TGTGCCAGCAGTGAACTGGGGGGTGGCTACACCTTC	CASSELGGGYTF
TRBJ2-7	once	TRBV9	.	TGTGCCAGCAGCCTCAGGGGTTCCTACGAGCAGTACTTC	CASSLRGSYEQYF
TRBJ1-2	.	TRBV29-1	.	TGCAGCGTCCAGGAGGGTTCAGGAAACTATGGCTACACCTTC	CSVQEGSGNYGYTF
TRBJ1-1	.	TRBV11-3	TRBD1	TGTGCCAGCAGCTCGGGACAGACCACTGAAGCTTTCTTT	CASSSGQTTEAFF
TRBJ2-1	.	TRBV9	TRBD2	TGTGCCAGCAGCGCAAGCGGGAACTACAATGAGCAGTTCTTC	CASSASGNYNEQFF
TRBJ1-1	.	TRBV7-3	.	TGTGCCAGCAGCTTAGACGGTGGGGGCGGCACTGAAGCTTTCTTT	CASSLDGGGGTEAFF
TRBJ1-2	few	TRBV5-1	TRBD1	TGCGCCAGCAGCACAGGGGGCAGCTATGGCTACACCTTC	CASSTGGSYGYTF
TRBJ1-6	.	TRBV5-1	.	TGCGCCAGCAGCTTGGATTCTGGGGGCAGCTCCCATAATTCACCCCTCCACTTT	CASSLDSGGSSHNSPLHF
TRBJ1-1	.	TRBV19	.	TGTGCCAGTAGTATAGAGCAACAAACTGAAGCTTTCTTT	CASSIEQQTEAFF
TRBJ1-3	.	TRBV7-2	.	TGTGCCAGCAGCCAGGGTGGCTCTGGCGGAAACACCATATATTTT	CASSQGGSGGNTIYF
TRBJ2-2	.	TRBV2	TRBD2	TGTGCCAGCAGTGTATCTAGCGGGGGGACCGGGGAGCTGTTTTTT	CASSVSSGGTGELFF
TRBJ2-5	.	TRBV25-1	TRBD1	TGTGCCAGCAGATCCCCCCGGGACAGGCACCAAGAGACCCAGTACTTC	CASRSPRDRHQETQYF
TRBJ2-7	.	TRBV6-1	TRBD2	TGTGCGGGGGGAGGGTTCGGATACGAGCAGTACTTC	CAGGGFGYEQYF
TRBJ2-1	.	TRBV15	TRBD1	TGTGCCACCAGCCGAAAAGGACAGGGAAGCGATGAGCAGTTCTTC	CATSRKGQGSDEQFF
TRBJ2-3	.	TRBV19	.	TGTGCCAGTAGTATAGGCCAGATCACAGATACGCAGTATTTT	CASSIGQITDTQYF
TRBJ2-5	.	TRBV5-1	TRBD2	TGCGCCAGCAGAACCGGACTAGCGGGGGGATCCCAAGAGACCCAGTACTTC	CASRTGLAGGSQETQYF
TRBJ2-1	.	TRBV27	TRBD1	TGTGCCAGCAGCAACCAAGGACAGGGAGGCAGTGAGCAGTTCTTC	CASSNQGQGGSEQFF
TRBJ2-5	once	TRBV29-1	.	TGCAGCGTTGGGGCCCTCCAAGAGACCCAGTACTTC	CSVGALQETQYF
TRBJ2-2	.	TRBV5-1	TRBD1	TGCGCCAGCAGCCAACAGGGGGCAACCGGGGAGCTGTTTTTT	CASSQQGATGELFF
TRBJ2-4	.	TRBV5-8	.	TGTGCCAGCAGCTTGGCTCCCGGGGACATTCAGTACTTC	CASSLAPGDIQYF
TRBJ2-3	few	TRBV6-4	TRBD1	TGTGCCAGCAGTGACTCAGGGGGCTCGGCAGATACGCAGTATTTT	CASSDSGGSADTQYF
TRBJ2-3	.	TRBV27	TRBD1	TGTGCCAGCCGAGGACAGGTCACAGATACGCAGTATTTT	CASRGQVTDTQYF